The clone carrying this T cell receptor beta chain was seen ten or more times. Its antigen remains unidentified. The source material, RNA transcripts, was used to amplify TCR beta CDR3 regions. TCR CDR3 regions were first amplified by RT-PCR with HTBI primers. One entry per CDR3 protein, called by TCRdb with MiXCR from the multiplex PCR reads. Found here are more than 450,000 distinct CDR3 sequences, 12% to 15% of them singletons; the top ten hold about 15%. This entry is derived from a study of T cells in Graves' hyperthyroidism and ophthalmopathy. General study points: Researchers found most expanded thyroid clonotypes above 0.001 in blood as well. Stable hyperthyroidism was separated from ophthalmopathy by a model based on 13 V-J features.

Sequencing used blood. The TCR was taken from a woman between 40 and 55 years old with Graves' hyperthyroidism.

For the CDR3, the DNA is TGTGCCAGCAGCCAAGATTCAGGGAGGAGTGGCTACACCTTC. Amino acids: CASSQDSGRSGYTF. The chain is built from TRBV3-1 and TRBJ1-2, with D possibly TRBD1 on 5 matching bases. The CDR3 length is 14 residues. V lost 0 bases and J lost 7, with 12 bases in between. Looked up from germline, CDR1 is LGHDT and CDR2 is YNNKEL (reference sequence).